A single sample is the source of the 4 T cell receptor beta chains below, sequenced in a study of blood T cell repertoires in COVID-19. Sequencing used immunoSEQ multiplex PCR; TCRdb keeps in-frame clones, though not all of them. The sample has about 480,000 clones, 85% to 90% seen once. Specimen: peripheral blood. These receptors were collected from a woman in her fifties or sixties with COVID-19, enrolled during active disease.

The chain employs TRBV27 and TRBJ1-1, with a weak D call TRBD1 (6 bases). The V gene's germline CDR1 is MNHEY and CDR2 SMNVEV (reference sequence). CDR3 length: 15 amino acids. The germline V and J ends were trimmed by 2 bases and 3 bases, with 13 bases remaining between them. In nucleotides, the CDR3 is TGTGCCAGCAGTTTAGGTAGGCAGGGGTACACTGAAGCTTTCTTT. Translated: CASSLGRQGYTEAFF.

This clone was detected only a few times. The rearrangement links TRBV7-9 to TRBJ2-1, with D unresolved. V was trimmed by 1 base and J by 10 bases, leaving 11 bases between them. The CDR3 is 13 residues long. Germline values: CDR1 SEHNR, CDR2 FQNEAQ (reference sequence). The CDR3 sequence is CASSLDIPQEQFF. CDR3 DNA sequence: TGTGCCAGCAGCTTAGACATTCCCCAAGAGCAGTTCTTC. The complete variable domain, with remaining parts taken from reference TRBV7-9 and TRBJ2-1, reads DTGVSQNPRHKITKRGQNVTFRCDPISEHNRLYWYRQTLGQGPEFLTYFQNEAQLEKSRLLSDRFSAERPKGSFSTLEIQRTEQGDSAMYLCASSLDIPQEQFFGPGTRLTVL.

V gene TRBV24-1 combines with J gene TRBJ1-5, with 7 bases lining up with TRBD1. V lost 3 bases to trimming and J lost 0 bases; unmatched junction nucleotides: 1. The CDR3 runs to 15 residues. Germline V lookup: CDR1 KGHDR, CDR2 SFDVKD. The CDR3 DNA reads TGTGCCACCAGTGATCCAGGGGGTAGCAATCAGCCCCAGCATTTT. It translates to CATSDPGGSNQPQHF.

V usage is TRBV10-3 and J usage is TRBJ1-2, with D perhaps matching TRBD1 (5 bases). The V gene lost 6 bases and the J gene lost 3 bases, with 11 bases spanning the gap. CDR1 and CDR2 from the germline V gene are ENHRY and SYGVKD. The CDR3 length is 13 residues. The CDR3 sequence: CAIRGALDYGYTF. The CDR3 nucleotides are TGTGCCATCAGAGGGGCTTTGGACTATGGCTACACCTTC.